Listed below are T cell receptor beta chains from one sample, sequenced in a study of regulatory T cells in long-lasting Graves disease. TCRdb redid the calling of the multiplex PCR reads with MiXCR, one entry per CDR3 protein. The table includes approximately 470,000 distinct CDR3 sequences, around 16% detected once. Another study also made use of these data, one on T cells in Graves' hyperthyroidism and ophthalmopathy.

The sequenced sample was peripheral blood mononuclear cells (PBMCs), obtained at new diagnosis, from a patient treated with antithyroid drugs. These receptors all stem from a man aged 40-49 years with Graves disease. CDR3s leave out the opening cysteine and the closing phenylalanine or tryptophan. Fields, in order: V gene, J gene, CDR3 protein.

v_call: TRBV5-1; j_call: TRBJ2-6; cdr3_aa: ASSPGLFPSSGANVLT
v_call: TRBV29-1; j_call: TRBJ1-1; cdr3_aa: SALGDKGAF
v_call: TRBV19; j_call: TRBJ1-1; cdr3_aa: ATSDRVNTEAF
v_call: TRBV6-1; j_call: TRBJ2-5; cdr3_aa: ASSQQGGETQY
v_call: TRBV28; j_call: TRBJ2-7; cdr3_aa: ASSWGLTGYEQY
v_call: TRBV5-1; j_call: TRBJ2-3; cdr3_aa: ASGGRGLPTDTQY
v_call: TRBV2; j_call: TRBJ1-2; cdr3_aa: ASGGRQGGNYGYT
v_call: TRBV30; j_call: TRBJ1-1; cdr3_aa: ARMTGDLAEAF
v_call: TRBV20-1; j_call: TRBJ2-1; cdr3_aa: SAHFRLAIDEQF
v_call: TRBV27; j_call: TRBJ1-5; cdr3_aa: ASRLAPGNQPQH
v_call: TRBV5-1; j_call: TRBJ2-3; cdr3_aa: ASSGQITDTQY
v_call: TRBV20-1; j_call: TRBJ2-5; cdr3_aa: SVAREVGETQY
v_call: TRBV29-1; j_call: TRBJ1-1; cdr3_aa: SVAGATGATEAF
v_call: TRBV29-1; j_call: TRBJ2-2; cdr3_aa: SVAGTVNTGELF
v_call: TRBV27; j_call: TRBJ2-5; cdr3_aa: ASSPPPGLANIAETQY
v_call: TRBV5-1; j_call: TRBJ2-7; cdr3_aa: ASSQTSGSYEQY
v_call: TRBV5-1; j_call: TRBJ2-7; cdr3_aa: ASSSGLAGLGEQY
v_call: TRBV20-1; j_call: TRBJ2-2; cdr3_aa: SARAGTYTGELF
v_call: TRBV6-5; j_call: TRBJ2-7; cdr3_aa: ASSYSKGHPYEQY
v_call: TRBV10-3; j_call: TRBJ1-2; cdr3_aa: AITDPGANGYT
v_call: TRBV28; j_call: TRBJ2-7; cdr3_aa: ASSYPPTGSPHEQY
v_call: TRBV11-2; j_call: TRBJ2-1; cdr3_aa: ASSSNSGSSYNEQF
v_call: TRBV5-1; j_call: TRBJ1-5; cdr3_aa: ASSKGDGVNQPQH
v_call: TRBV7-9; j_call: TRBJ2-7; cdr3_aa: ASSSNTGLASYEQY
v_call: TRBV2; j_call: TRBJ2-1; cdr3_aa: ASIDSEQF
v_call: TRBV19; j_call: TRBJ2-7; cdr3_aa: ASSPQGQGLVGYEQY
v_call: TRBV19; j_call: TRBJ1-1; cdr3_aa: ASSTPGTEGCSEAF
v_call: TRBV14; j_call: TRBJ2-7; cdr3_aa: ASSWAGVYEQY
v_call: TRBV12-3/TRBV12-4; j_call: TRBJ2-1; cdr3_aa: ASSFLKYNEQF
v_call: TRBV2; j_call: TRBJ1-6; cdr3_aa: ASGRDNSPLH
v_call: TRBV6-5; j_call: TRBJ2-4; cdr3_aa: ASSFPGQRDIQY
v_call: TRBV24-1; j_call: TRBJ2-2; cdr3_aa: ATSDPGLPNTGELF
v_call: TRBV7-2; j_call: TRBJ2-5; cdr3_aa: ASSLRLAGFQETQY
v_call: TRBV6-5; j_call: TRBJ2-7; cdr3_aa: ASSYSPNRSTYEQY
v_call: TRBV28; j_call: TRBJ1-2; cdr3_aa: ASTPGHLVYGYT
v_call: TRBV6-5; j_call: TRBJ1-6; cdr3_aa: ASSYGDRGYSPLH
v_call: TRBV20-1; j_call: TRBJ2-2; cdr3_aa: SSLTGQGTGELF
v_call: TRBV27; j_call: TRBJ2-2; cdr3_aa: ASSLNAGLAGWGELF
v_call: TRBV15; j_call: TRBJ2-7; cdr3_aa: ATSRDMGQGNEQY
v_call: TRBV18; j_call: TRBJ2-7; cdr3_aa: ASSPWTGDEQY
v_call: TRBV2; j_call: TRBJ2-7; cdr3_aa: ASSGGLAGVNEQY
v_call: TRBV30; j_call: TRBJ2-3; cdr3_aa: AWSVRHKSTDTQY
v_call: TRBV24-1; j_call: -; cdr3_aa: ATAASGLTYEQY
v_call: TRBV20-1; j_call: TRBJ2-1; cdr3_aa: SARVVSGYNEQF
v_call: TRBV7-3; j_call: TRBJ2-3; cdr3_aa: ASSWGGGGADTQY
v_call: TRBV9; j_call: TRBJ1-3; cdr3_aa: ASSATLGAANTIY
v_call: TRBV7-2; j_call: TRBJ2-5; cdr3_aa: ASSDGTSPRKTQY
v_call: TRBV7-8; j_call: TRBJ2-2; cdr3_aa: ASSPWTDLTGELF
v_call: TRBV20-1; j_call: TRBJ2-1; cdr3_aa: SARDWMTSGDHNEQF
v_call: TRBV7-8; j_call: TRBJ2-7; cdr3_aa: ASSQRREGYEQY
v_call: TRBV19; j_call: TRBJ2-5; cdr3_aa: ASSIGRVGGETQY
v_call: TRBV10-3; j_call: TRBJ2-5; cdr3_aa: AISEGVGHQETQY
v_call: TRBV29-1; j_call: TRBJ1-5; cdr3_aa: SGGQGYQPQH
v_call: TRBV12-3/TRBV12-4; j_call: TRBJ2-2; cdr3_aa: ASSGREDTGELF
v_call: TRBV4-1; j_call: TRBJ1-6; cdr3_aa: ASSQDWDRNSPLH
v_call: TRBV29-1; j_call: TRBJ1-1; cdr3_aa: SVDINEAF
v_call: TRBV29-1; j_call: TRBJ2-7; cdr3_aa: SVEVASTQY
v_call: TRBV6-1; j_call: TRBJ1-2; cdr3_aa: ASSLRTGDFNYGYT
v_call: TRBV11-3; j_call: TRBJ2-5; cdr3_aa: ASSPRQGVGRETQY
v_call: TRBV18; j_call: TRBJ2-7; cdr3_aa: ASSQLAPYREQY